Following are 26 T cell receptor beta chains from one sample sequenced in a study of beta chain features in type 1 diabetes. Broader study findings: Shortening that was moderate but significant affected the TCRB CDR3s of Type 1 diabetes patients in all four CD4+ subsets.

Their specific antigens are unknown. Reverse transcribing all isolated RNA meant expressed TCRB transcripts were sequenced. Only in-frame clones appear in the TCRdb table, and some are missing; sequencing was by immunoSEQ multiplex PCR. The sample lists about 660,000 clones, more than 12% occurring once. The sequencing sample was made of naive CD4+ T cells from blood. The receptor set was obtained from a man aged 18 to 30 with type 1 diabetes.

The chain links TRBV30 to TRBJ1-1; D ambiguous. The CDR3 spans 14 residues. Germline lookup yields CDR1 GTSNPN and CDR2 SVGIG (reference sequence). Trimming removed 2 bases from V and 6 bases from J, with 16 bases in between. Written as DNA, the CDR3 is TGTGCCTGGAGTCGTCAGTCGGTCGGGGCTGAAGCTTTCTTT. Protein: CAWSRQSVGAEAFF.

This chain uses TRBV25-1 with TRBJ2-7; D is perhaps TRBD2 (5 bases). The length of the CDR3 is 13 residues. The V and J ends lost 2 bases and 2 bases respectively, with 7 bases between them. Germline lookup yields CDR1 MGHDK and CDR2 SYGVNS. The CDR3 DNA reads TGTGCCAGCAGTGAAGCCGGGACCTACGAGCAGTACTTC. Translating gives CASSEAGTYEQYF.

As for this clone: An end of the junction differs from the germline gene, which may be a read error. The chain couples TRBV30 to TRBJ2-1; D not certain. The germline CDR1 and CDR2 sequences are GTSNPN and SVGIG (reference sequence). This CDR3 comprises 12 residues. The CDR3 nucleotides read TGTGCCTGGACTTCTAGTGGCGCCCCACGGGTCTTC. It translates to CAWTSSGAPRVF.

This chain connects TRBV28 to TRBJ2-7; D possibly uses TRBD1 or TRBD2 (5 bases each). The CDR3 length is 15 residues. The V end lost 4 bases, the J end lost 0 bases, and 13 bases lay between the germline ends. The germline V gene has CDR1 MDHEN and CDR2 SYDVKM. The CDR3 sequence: CASSSWAGTSYEQYF. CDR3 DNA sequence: TGTGCCAGCAGTTCCTGGGCAGGGACCTCCTACGAGCAGTACTTC.

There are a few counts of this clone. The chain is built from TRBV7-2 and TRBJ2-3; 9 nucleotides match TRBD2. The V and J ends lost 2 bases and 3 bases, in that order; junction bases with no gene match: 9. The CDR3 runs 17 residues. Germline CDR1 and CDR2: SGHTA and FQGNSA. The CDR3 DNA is TGTGCCAGCAGCTTAATTCCCTTAGCGGGGGCAACAGATACGCAGTATTTT. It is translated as CASSLIPLAGATDTQYF.

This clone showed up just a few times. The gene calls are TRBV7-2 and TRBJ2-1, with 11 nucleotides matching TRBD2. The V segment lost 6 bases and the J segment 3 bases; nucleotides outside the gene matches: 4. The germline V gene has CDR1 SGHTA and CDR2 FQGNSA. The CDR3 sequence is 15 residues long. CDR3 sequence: CASSRTSGHYNEQFF. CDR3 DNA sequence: TGTGCCAGCAGTCGGACTAGCGGGCACTACAATGAGCAGTTCTTC.

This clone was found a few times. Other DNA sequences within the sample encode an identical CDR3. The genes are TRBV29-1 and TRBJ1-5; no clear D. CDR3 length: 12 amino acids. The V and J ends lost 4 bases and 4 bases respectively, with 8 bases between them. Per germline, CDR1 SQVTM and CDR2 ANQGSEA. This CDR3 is CSVGGLNQPQHF. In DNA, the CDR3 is TGCAGCGTTGGGGGTCTTAATCAGCCCCAGCATTTT.

The CDR3 DNA follows: TGCGCCAGCAGCCTTATCACCGGGACATCATCTTTAGCCAAAAACATTCAGTACTTC. Its translation: CASSLITGTSSLAKNIQYF. This rearrangement joins TRBV4-1 to TRBJ2-4, with a weak D call TRBD1 (6 bases). Looked up from germline, CDR1 is MGHRA and CDR2 is YSYEKL. Deletions cut 4 bases from V and 0 bases from J, with 22 bases between. The CDR3 runs 19 residues.

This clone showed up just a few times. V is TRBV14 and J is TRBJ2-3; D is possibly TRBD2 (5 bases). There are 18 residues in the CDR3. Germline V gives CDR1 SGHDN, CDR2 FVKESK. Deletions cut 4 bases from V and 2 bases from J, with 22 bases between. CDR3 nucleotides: TGTGCCAGCAGCCCGAGACGGACTGTACTGGGGTCCACAGATACGCAGTATTTT. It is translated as CASSPRRTVLGSTDTQYF.

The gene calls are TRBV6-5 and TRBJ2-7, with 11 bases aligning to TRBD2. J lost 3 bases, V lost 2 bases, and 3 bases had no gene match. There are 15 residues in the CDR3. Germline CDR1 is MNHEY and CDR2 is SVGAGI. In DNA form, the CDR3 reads TGTGCCAGCAGTTACACGGGACTAGCGGTCTACGAGCAGTACTTC. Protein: CASSYTGLAVYEQYF.

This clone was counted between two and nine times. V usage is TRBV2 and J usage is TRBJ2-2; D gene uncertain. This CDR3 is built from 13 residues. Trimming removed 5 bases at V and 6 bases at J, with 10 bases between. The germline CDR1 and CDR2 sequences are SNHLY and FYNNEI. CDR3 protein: CASSLTSPGELFF. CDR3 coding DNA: TGTGCCAGCAGTCTGACATCTCCCGGGGAGCTGTTTTTT.

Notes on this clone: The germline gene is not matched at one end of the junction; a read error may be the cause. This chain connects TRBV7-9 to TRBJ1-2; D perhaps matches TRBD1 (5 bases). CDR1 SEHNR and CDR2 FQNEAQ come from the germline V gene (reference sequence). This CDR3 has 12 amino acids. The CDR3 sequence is CASSLMWMAGPF. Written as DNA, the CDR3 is TGTGCCAGCAGCTTAATGTGGATGGCAGGGCCTTTC.

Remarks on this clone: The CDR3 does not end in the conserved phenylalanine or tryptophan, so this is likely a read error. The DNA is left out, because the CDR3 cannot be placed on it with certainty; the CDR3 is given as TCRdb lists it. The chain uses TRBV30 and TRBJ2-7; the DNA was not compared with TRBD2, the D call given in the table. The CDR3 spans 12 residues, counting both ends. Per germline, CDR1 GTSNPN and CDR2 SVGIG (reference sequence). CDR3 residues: CAWSVWGGHFTL.

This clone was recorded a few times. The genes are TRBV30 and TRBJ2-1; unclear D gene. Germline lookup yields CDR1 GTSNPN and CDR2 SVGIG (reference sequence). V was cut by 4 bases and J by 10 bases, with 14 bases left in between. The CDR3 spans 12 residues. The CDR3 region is CAWTRISQEQFF. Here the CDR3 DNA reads TGTGCCTGGACCCGTATCTCCCAGGAGCAGTTCTTC.

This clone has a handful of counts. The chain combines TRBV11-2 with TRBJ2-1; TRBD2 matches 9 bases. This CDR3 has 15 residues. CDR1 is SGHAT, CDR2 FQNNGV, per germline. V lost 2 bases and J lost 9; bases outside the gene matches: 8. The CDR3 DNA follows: TGTGCCAGCAGCTTAATCCGCGGGAGGGCCGGTGAGCAGTTCTTC. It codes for CASSLIRGRAGEQFF.

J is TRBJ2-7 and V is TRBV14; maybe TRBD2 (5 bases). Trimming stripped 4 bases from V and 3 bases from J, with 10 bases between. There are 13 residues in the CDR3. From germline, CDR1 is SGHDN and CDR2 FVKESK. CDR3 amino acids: CASSPGVYYEQYF. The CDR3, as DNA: TGTGCCAGCAGCCCCGGGGTCTACTACGAGCAGTACTTC.

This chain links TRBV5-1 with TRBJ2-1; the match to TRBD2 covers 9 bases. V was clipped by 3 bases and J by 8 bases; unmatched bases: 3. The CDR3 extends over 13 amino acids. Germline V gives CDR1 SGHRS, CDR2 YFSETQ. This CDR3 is CASSWTSAHEQFF. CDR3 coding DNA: TGCGCCAGCAGCTGGACTAGCGCCCATGAGCAGTTCTTC.

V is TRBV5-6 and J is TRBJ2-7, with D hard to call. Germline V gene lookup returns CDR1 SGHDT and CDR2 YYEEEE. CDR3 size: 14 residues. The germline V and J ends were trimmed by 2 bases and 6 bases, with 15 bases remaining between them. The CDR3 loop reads CASSFISGSGEQYF. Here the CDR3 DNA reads TGTGCCAGCAGCTTCATAAGTGGATCCGGCGAGCAGTACTTC.

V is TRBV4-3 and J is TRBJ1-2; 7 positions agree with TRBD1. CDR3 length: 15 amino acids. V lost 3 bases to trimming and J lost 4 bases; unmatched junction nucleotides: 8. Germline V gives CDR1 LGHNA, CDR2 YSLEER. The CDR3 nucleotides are TGCGCCAGCAGCCAGGATTACGGACAGGTCTATGGCTACACCTTC. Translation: CASSQDYGQVYGYTF.

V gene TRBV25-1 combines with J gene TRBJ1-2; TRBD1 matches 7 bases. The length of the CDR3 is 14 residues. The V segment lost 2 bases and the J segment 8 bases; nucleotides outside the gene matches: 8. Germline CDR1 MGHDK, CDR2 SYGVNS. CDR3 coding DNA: TGTGCCAGCAGTGAACCCGACAGGGAGGGCGGCTACACCTTC. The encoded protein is CASSEPDREGGYTF.

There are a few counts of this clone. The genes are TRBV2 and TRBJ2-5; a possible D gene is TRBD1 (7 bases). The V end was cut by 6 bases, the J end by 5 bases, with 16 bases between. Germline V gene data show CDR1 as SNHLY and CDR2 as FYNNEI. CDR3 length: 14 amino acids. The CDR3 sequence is CASSTGDLQETQYF. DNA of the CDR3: TGTGCCAGCAGCACAGGGGACTTACAGGAGACCCAGTACTTC.

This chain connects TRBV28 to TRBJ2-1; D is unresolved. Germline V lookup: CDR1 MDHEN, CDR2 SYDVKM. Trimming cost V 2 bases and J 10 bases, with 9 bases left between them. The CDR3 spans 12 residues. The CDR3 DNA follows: TGTGCCAGCAGTTTAAAGGGTTGGGAGCAGTTCTTC. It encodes CASSLKGWEQFF.

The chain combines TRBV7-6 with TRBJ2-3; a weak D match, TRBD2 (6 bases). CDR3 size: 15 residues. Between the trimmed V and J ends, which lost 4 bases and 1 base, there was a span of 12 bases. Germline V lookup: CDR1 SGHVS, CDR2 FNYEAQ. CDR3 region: CASSSGGVGTDTQYF. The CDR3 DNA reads TGTGCCAGCAGCTCCGGGGGAGTAGGCACAGATACGCAGTATTTT.

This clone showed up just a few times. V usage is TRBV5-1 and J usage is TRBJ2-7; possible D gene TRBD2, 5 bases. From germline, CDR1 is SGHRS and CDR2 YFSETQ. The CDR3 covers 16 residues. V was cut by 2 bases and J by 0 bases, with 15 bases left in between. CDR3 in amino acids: CASSFLGVRSSYEQYF. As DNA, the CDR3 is TGCGCCAGCAGCTTTCTCGGGGTCAGGAGCTCCTACGAGCAGTACTTC. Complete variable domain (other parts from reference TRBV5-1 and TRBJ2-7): KAGVTQTPRYLIKTRGQQVTLSCSPISGHRSVSWYQQTPGQGLQFLFEYFSETQRNKGNFPGRFSGRQFSNSRSEMNVSTLELGDSALYLCASSFLGVRSSYEQYFGPGTRLTVT.

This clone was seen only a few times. For the CDR3, the DNA is TGTGCCAGCAGCTACAACTACGGGGGGCAAGAGACCCAGTACTTC. This encodes CASSYNYGGQETQYF. V usage is TRBV7-3 and J usage is TRBJ2-5, with 7 bases lining up with TRBD2. The CDR3 runs 15 residues. Germline values: CDR1 SGHTA, CDR2 FQGTGA. V dropped 4 bases and J dropped 2; count of bases not matched to a gene: 7.

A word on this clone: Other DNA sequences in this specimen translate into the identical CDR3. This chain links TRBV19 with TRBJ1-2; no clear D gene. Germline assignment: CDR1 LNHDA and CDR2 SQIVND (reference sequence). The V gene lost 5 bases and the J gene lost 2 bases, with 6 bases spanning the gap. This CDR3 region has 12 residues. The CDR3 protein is CASSGQNYGYTF. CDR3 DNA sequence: TGTGCCAGTAGTGGGCAGAACTATGGCTACACCTTC.